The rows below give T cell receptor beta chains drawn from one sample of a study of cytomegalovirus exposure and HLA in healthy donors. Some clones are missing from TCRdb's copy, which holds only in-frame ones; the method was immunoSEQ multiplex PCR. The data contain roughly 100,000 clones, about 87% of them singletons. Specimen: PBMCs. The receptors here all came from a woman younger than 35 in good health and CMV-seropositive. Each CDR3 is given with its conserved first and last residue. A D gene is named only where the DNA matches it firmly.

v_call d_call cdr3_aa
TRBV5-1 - CASSWGTGVYNEQFF
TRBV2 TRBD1 CASRPGQNFRNQPQHF
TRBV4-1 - CASSQARMNTEAFF
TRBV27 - CASSPHTDSNQPQHF
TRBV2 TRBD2 CASSLLAGGTDTQYF
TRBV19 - CASSIPGGWNQPQHF
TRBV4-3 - CASSQDGRPWGSPLHF
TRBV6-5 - CASSPILGSRNGYTF
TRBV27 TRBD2 CASTLLAGANNEQFF
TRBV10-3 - CAISESRSSYNEQFF
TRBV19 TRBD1 CASSIGDREETQYF
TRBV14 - CASSQEGRDGYTF
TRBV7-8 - CASSLSPGPRLTGELFF
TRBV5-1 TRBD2 CASSLEAGGHYNEQFF
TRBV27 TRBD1 CASSLSRTGGSGANVLTF
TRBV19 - CASNGGLRGYGYTF
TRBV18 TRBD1 CASSPSTGVYEQYF
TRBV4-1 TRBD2 CASSQESHFPPRWEGEQFF
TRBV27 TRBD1 CASSSTGASTEAFF
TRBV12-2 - CASRLSPQPPGLAGEMQYF
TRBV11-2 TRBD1 CASILSGAGGIQYF
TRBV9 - CASSADGQLLQETQYF
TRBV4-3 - CASSQKGQSEAFF
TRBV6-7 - CASSYRGHLKETQYF
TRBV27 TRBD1 CASSLLGTVNTEAFF
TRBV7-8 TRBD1 CASSSYGTEGNQPQHF
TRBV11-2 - CASSLAVNNSPLHF
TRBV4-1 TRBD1 CASSQDQRTGLAKNIQYF
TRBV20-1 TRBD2 CSVPGGETQYF
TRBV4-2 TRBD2 CASSQMAPSGGHYEQYF
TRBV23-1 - CASSTGNPGNTIYF
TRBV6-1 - CASSRLPGSNEKLFF
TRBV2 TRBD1 CASSEWDRASNQPQHF
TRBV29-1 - CSVETSSSYEQYF
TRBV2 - CATGQSYEQYF
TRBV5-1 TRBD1 CASSHDRVTDTQYF
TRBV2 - CASSEGRQPQHF
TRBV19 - CASRERLQETQYF
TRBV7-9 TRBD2 CASSPARGGASDEQFF
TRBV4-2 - CASSQDVGPEADYGYTF
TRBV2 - CASSGRYQPQHF
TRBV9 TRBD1 CASSAGQGLPNVLTF
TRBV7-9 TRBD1 CASSRDRGQETQYF
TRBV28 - CASSLMRNYGYTF
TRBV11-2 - CASSLDFGLDTQYF
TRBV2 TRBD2 CASRRLAGGLIVGELFF